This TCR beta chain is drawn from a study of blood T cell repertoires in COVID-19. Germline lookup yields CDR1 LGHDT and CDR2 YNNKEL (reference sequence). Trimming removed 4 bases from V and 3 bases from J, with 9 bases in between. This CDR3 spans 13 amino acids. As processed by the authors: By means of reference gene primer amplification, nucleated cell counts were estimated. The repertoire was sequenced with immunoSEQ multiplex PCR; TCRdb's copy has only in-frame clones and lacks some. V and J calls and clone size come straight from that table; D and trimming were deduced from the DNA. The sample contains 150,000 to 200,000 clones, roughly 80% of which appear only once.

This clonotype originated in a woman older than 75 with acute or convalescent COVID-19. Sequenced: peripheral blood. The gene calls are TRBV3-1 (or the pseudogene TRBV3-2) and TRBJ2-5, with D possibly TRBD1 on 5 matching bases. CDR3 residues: CASSRQGEETQYF. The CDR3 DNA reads TGTGCCAGCAGCCGGCAGGGTGAAGAGACCCAGTACTTC.